The 13 T cell receptor beta chains presented below share a single source sample, sequenced in a study of cytomegalovirus exposure and HLA in healthy donors. Sequencing was performed with immunoSEQ multiplex PCR; in TCRdb, only in-frame clones are kept and a portion is missing. The sample comprises 250,000 to 300,000 clones, 80% to 90% of which are singletons, and less than 1.2% rests with the top ten. The sequenced material came from PBMCs. These receptors all come from a woman aged 18-29 years in good health and CMV-seronegative.

Regarding this clone: This sample includes further DNA sequences coding for the same CDR3. This chain uses TRBV28 with TRBJ1-2; maybe TRBD1 (5 bases). This CDR3 has 12 amino acids. Trimming shortened V by 6 bases and J by 5 bases, and 10 bases separated the two germline ends. Germline assignment: CDR1 MDHEN and CDR2 SYDVKM. The chain's CDR3 is CASSSQGYGYTF. CDR3 sequence (DNA): TGTGCCAGCAGCTCCCAGGGATATGGCTACACCTTC.

The chain couples TRBV4-1 to TRBJ1-3; TRBD1 matches at 7 bases. The trim removed 8 bases at V and 4 bases at J, leaving 8 bases unmatched. CDR1 and CDR2 (germline): MGHRA, YSYEKL. This CDR3 comprises 14 residues. CDR3 nucleotide sequence: TGCGCCAGCCTTGTGAGGGGGCCGGGAAACACCATATATTTT. Amino acids: CASLVRGPGNTIYF.

The chain combines TRBV6-5 with TRBJ2-7; 7 nucleotides line up with TRBD1. The CDR3 spans 13 residues. The J segment lost 5 bases and the V segment lost 8 bases, leaving 9 bases of the junction unmatched. Per the germline V gene, CDR1 is MNHEY and CDR2 is SVGAGI. The CDR3 region is CASQSLQGNEQYF. The CDR3 DNA sequence: TGTGCCAGCCAGAGCCTACAGGGGAACGAGCAGTACTTC.

This chain joins TRBV7-6 and TRBJ2-2; possible D gene TRBD1, 6 bases. The CDR3 consists of 19 residues. Deletions cut 5 bases from V and 0 bases from J, with 22 bases between. Looked up from germline, CDR1 is SGHVS and CDR2 is FNYEAQ. CDR3 loop: CASSLRWAGADTNTGELFF. In nucleotides, the CDR3 is TGTGCCAGCAGCCTTAGATGGGCAGGGGCTGACACGAACACCGGGGAGCTGTTTTTT.

The chain recombines TRBV6-5 with TRBJ2-5; 9 bases are a match to TRBD1. In germline, CDR1 is MNHEY, CDR2 SVGAGI. V was clipped by 5 bases and J by 5 bases; unmatched bases: 9. The CDR3 is 15 residues long. The CDR3 nucleotides are TGTGCCAGCAGTACCCAGGGACAGGGCCTGGAGACCCAGTACTTC. It translates to CASSTQGQGLETQYF.

The CDR3 bases are TGTGCCAGCAGCATACAGGGGGAGCCTGAAGCTTTCTTT. Residues: CASSIQGEPEAFF. The V and J genes are TRBV13 and TRBJ1-1; 8 bases are shared with TRBD1. Trimming cost V 5 bases and J 6 bases; bases outside gene matches: 5. This CDR3 comprises 13 residues. The germline CDR1 and CDR2 sequences are PRHDT and FYEKMQ (reference sequence).

The chain uses TRBV6-5 and TRBJ1-5; TRBD1 matches 8 bases. Per the germline V gene, CDR1 is MNHEY and CDR2 is SVGAGI. This CDR3 contains 14 residues. The J segment lost 6 bases and the V segment lost 6 bases, leaving 7 bases of the junction unmatched. Written as DNA, the CDR3 is TGTGCCAGCAGCATGACAGGGGAACGTCAGCCCCAGCATTTT. Its translation: CASSMTGERQPQHF.

The chain is built from TRBV4-3 and TRBJ2-1, with TRBD2 matching 8 bases. This CDR3 has 16 amino acids. V gave up 0 bases and J gave up 3 bases; unmatched junction bases: 4. Germline loops: CDR1 LGHNA, CDR2 YSLEER. CDR3 sequence reads: CASSQDRAGVYNEQFF. DNA of the CDR3: TGCGCCAGCAGCCAAGATCGAGCGGGGGTCTACAATGAGCAGTTCTTC.

This clone showed up just once. CDR3 nucleotide sequence: TGTGCCAGCAGCCACCCCGGACAGGCTGTGGGCAATCAGCCCCAGCATTTT. Amino acids: CASSHPGQAVGNQPQHF. The genes are TRBV7-9 and TRBJ1-5; 7 bases agree with TRBD1. V shed 5 bases and J 2 bases; nucleotides not matched to a gene: 12. In germline, CDR1 is SEHNR, CDR2 FQNEAQ (reference sequence). This CDR3 has 17 residues.

This clone was counted between two and nine times. This chain links TRBV2 with TRBJ1-5; D unclear. Germline CDR1 reads SNHLY; CDR2 reads FYNNEI. V shed 6 bases and J shed 2 bases, with 11 bases lying between them. The CDR3 is 14 amino acids. The CDR3 sequence is CASREGNGNQPQHF. Here the CDR3 DNA reads TGTGCCAGCAGGGAGGGTAACGGCAATCAGCCCCAGCATTTT.

V and J are TRBV6-1 and TRBJ2-7, with 11 bases aligning to TRBD2. The junction had 5 bases not matched to a gene; V was cut back by 6 bases and J by 1 base. This CDR3 spans 15 amino acids. CDR1 and CDR2 (germline): MNHNS, SASEGT. The CDR3 spells CASRATSGGSYEQYF. CDR3 coding DNA: TGTGCCAGCAGAGCAACTAGCGGGGGTTCCTACGAGCAGTACTTC.

V usage is TRBV6-5 and J usage is TRBJ1-2; D unresolved. CDR3 length: 13 residues. CDR1 MNHEY and CDR2 SVGAGI come from the germline V gene. V lost 2 bases and J 4 bases, leaving 8 bases between the germline ends. The CDR3 sequence: CASSYAAPYGYTF. The DNA for the CDR3 is TGTGCCAGCAGTTACGCGGCTCCCTATGGCTACACCTTC.

The V and J genes are TRBV11-2 and TRBJ2-7; 10 bases are shared with TRBD1. The CDR3 is 14 amino acids. The V segment lost 5 bases and the J segment 4 bases; nucleotides outside the gene matches: 5. Germline CDR1 SGHAT, CDR2 FQNNGV. For the CDR3, the DNA is TGTGCCAGCAGCGTCCGGGACAGGGGATACGAGCAGTACTTC. Encoded protein: CASSVRDRGYEQYF.